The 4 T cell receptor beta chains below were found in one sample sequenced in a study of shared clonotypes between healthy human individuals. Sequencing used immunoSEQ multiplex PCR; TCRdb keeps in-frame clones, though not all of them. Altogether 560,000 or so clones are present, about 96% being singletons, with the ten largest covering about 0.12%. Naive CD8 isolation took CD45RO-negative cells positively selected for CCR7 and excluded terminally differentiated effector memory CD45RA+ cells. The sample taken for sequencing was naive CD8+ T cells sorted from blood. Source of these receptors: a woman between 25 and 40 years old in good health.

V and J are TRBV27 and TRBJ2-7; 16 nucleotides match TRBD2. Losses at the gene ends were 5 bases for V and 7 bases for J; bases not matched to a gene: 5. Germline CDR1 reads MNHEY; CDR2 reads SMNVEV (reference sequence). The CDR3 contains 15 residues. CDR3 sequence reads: CASSAGTSGRAEQYF. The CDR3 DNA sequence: TGTGCCAGCAGTGCCGGGACTAGCGGGAGGGCAGAGCAGTACTTC.

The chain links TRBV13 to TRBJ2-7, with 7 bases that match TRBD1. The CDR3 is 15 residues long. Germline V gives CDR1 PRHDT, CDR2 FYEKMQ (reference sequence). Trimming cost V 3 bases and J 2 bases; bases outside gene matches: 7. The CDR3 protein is CASSFNRDSAYEQYF. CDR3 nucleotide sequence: TGTGCCAGCAGCTTTAACCGGGACAGCGCCTACGAGCAGTACTTC.

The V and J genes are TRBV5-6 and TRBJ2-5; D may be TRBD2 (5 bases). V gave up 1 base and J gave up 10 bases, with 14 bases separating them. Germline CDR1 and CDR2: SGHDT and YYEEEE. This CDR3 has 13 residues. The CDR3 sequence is CASSLQLPRDQYF. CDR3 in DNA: TGTGCCAGCAGCTTGCAGTTGCCCCGGGACCAGTACTTC.

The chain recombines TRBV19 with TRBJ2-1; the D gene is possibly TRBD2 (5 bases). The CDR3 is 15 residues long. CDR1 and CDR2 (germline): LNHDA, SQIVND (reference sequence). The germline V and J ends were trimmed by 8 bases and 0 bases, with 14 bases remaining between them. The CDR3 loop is CASSPLASSYNEQFF. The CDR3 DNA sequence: TGTGCCAGTTCCCCTCTAGCAAGCTCCTACAATGAGCAGTTCTTC. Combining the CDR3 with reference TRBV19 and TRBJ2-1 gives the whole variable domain DGGITQSPKYLFRKEGQNVTLSCEQNLNHDAMYWYRQDPGQGLRLIYYSQIVNDFQKGDIAEGYSVSREKKESFPLTVTSAQKNPTAFYLCASSPLASSYNEQFFGPGTRLTVL.